This T cell receptor beta chain was profiled in a study of T cell responses to AZD1222 COVID-19 vaccine (dated by TCRdb to about 2021). Looking at the study overall: Because spike-specific TCR depth and breadth did not differ between the two schedules, AZD1222 recipients who got a second dose at roughly 4 weeks were pooled with those who got a second dose at roughly 12 weeks. A total of about 240 trial participants underwent TCR sequencing, of whom around 200 received two doses of AZD1222 and about 25 received two doses of the MenACWY control vaccine. Trial participants were enrolled by age into subgroups of 18-55, 56-69 and 70-plus years, and about 150, 27 and 61 TCR-sequenced participants, respectively, were included in these subgroups. The investigation overall reported the following: Participants were mostly white British, with more females than males. The authors suggested clonal diversity may have been underestimated. Because no samples from the day 14 peak response were available, repertoires could be characterized only after the peak T cell response. Conclusions about previously exposed vaccinees are limited, since just a handful of AZD1222 recipients were seropositive for SARS-CoV-2 at baseline. Vaccine-associated CD4 TCRs spanned the whole spike protein, with dominant responses in regions 160-218 and 743-854. Nearly half of unique spike-specific TCRs reportedly recognized epitopes outside regions mutated in the B.1.351 and B.1.1.7 variants. Spike-specific TCR breadth and depth rose significantly after two AZD1222 doses compared with day 0 and with MenACWY recipients. The 56-69-year group was small, and its depth increase did not reach significance, likely because of low power.

From a lookup of the germline V gene (reference sequence), CDR1 and CDR2 are MNHEY and SMNVEV. The germline V end is reduced by 5 bases and the J end by 6 bases; junction bases left unmatched: 5. Its CDR3 holds 14 amino acids, cysteine through phenylalanine. The DNA shown is the 42-base CDR3, in frame from base 1. The time point label for this specimen denotes: baseline before first vaccination. Vaccinee samples came from UK trials COV001 and COV002, including a single-blind randomized controlled phase 2/3 trial of AZD1222 (ChAdOx1 nCoV-19) in healthy adults. Trial participant PBMC samples were collected at day 0 and day 28 after the second dose for TCRbeta chain sequencing. As to this clone: The antigen it binds to is not known. The record has no base qualities; no much larger clone is one base away.

The CDR3 regions of human TCRbeta chains were analyzed by immunosequencing. Per the original workflow: Repertoire TCRs were checked for matches against a reference library of SARS-CoV-2-specific TCRs that had been generated using the MIRA antigen-specificity platform. Breadth meant the fraction of unique TCRs that were SARS-CoV-2-associated, whereas depth meant the fraction of total T cells that were SARS-CoV-2-associated. Using the MIRA data, each spike-specific TCR was assigned both to the spike region to which the TCR was reactive and to a CD4 or CD8 class. Log10-transformed breadth and depth values were compared by one-way ANOVA with Sidak's multiple comparisons tests. This is the immuneACCESS table as TCRdb keeps it, with only in-frame sequences that have V and J called. A part of the clones is gone; compared with another copy, unresolved V genes explain less than half, and the rest is unexplained. V and J calls and clone size are those listed in that table; D and trimming were worked out from the DNA. The sample contains some 150,000 clones, 90% to 95% of them found a single time. The biggest ten clones account for about 1.5% of the sample.

Sequenced here: peripheral blood, sampled on day 0 of AZD1222 vaccination. The chain links TRBV27 with TRBJ1-5; the central 9 bases match TRBD1. The receptor comes from an adult in good health. CDR3 reads: CASSLDRGGQPQHF. The nucleotide sequence reads as follows: TGTGCCAGCAGTCTGGACAGGGGAGGTCAGCCCCAGCATTTT.